Listed here is a single TCR beta chain. These data come from a study of cytomegalovirus exposure and HLA in healthy donors. The germline gives CDR1 SGDLS, CDR2 YYNGEE. V lost 0 bases, J lost 4 bases, and 9 bases lay in between. The CDR3 contains 14 residues. With 60 Vbeta and 13 Jbeta primers, the PCR was carried out. Data came from immunoSEQ multiplex PCR; TCRdb stores just in-frame clones and leaves some out. The table for this sample gives 150,000 to 200,000 clones. This TCR derives from a man younger than 40 in good health and CMV-seronegative. V and J are TRBV9 and TRBJ2-3; no reliable D call. Input material: PBMCs. CDR3 protein: CASSVDGSSDTQYF. CDR3 bases: TGTGCCAGCAGCGTAGATGGTAGTTCAGATACGCAGTATTTT. The variable domain in full, completed from reference TRBV9 and TRBJ2-3, reads DSGVTQTPKHLITATGQRVTLRCSPRSGDLSVYWYQQSLDQGLQFLIQYYNGEERAKGNILERFSAQQFPDLHSELNLSSLELGDSALYFCASSVDGSSDTQYFGPGTRLTVL.